Below are 28 T cell receptor beta chains sequenced from a single sample in a study of shared T cell receptors in the human thymus. Using immunoSEQ multiplex PCR, the repertoire was profiled, and TCRdb retains in-frame clones only, with some absent. The table lists hundreds of thousands of clones, approximately 89% of them singletons. These same data were also listed under a study on human thymus T cells.

What was sequenced was thymocytes. Every receptor here comes from a boy under two years old with a congenital heart defect.

This chain uses TRBV7-3 with TRBJ2-5; perhaps TRBD1 as D (6 bases). The germline V and J ends were trimmed by 5 bases and 3 bases, with 16 bases remaining between them. CDR3 length equals 15 residues. Per the germline V gene, CDR1 is SGHTA and CDR2 is FQGTGA. CDR3 in amino acids: CASSRPGVLKETQYF. Written as DNA, the CDR3 is TGTGCCAGCAGCCGCCCAGGGGTCCTAAAAGAGACCCAGTACTTC.

The chain couples TRBV29-1 to TRBJ2-1, with 10 positions matching TRBD1. The CDR3 covers 16 residues. V shed 0 bases and J 2 bases; nucleotides not matched to a gene: 4. Germline V gives CDR1 SQVTM, CDR2 ANQGSEA. In DNA, the CDR3 is TGCAGCGTTGAAGATGGTGGACAGGGGGCCTACAATGAGCAGTTCTTC. This gives the protein CSVEDGGQGAYNEQFF.

This clone was counted only a few times. The chain recombines TRBV4-3 with TRBJ2-7; no firm D call. Germline loops: CDR1 LGHNA, CDR2 YSLEER. V dropped 0 bases and J dropped 2 bases, with 14 bases sitting between them. The CDR3 sequence is 16 residues long. The DNA for the CDR3 is TGCGCCAGCAGCCAAGATTGGGCAGTAGTCACCTACGAGCAGTACTTC. Encoded protein: CASSQDWAVVTYEQYF.

The chain couples TRBV7-9 to TRBJ2-3, with D tentatively TRBD1 (6 bases). The germline CDR1 and CDR2 sequences are SEHNR and FQNEAQ (reference sequence). Trimming shortened V by 1 base and J by 3 bases, and 20 bases separated the two germline ends. The CDR3 runs to 18 residues. CDR3 region: CASSLEVVQGVSTDTQYF. The CDR3 DNA reads TGTGCCAGCAGCTTAGAAGTGGTACAGGGAGTATCAACAGATACGCAGTATTTT.

V and J are TRBV9 and TRBJ2-1, with 10 bases aligning to TRBD1. CDR3 size: 16 residues. Germline-derived CDR1 and CDR2 are SGDLS and YYNGEE. The V and J ends lost 4 bases and 2 bases, in that order; junction bases with no gene match: 6. CDR3 region: CASSSSGTGAYNEQFF. For the CDR3, the DNA is TGTGCCAGCAGCTCATCCGGGACAGGGGCCTACAATGAGCAGTTCTTC.

The CDR3 DNA sequence: TGTGCCAGCAGCCAAGATTTCGGCGGGGATTACCTCAATGAGCAGTTCTTC. Protein sequence: CASSQDFGGDYLNEQFF. The rearrangement joins TRBV4-2 to TRBJ2-1, with a weak D call TRBD2 (6 bases). Germline lookup yields CDR1 LGHNA and CDR2 YNFKEQ. The CDR3 is 17 amino acids. Trimming left V 0 bases short and J 6 bases short, with 18 bases between.

The chain couples TRBV7-9 to TRBJ1-1, with D possibly matching TRBD1 (5 bases). CDR3 length: 13 residues. Trimming pared 5 bases from V and 5 bases from J, leaving 12 bases between. Germline V gene data show CDR1 as SEHNR and CDR2 as FQNEAQ (reference sequence). CDR3 DNA sequence: TGTGCCAGCAGCCTCGGGGGAGTTACTGAAGCTTTCTTT. Its translation is CASSLGGVTEAFF.

This chain uses TRBV6-5 with TRBJ1-6; 8 nucleotides align to TRBD1. Per the germline V gene, CDR1 is MNHEY and CDR2 is SVGAGI. The CDR3 covers 15 residues. The J segment lost 7 bases and the V segment lost 6 bases, leaving 8 bases of the junction unmatched. The CDR3 region has the DNA TGTGCCAGCAGGCGGACAGGGCTGTGGAATTCACCCCTCCACTTT. It yields the protein CASRRTGLWNSPLHF.

The chain links TRBV7-2 to TRBJ2-5; the match to TRBD1 covers 7 bases. The CDR3 consists of 12 residues. Trimming cost V 5 bases and J 5 bases; bases outside gene matches: 2. Germline V gives CDR1 SGHTA, CDR2 FQGNSA. For the CDR3, the DNA is TGTGCCAGCAGCAGACAGGGTGAGACCCAGTACTTC. Amino acids: CASSRQGETQYF.

This clone was counted a few times. The gene calls are TRBV5-1 and TRBJ1-3; D may be TRBD1 (5 bases). CDR3 length equals 16 residues. Germline loops: CDR1 SGHRS, CDR2 YFSETQ. Trimming cost V 6 bases and J 7 bases, with 23 bases left between them. The CDR3 nucleotides read TGCGCCAGCATCCTACCGACAGTATCTGTGCCCAACACCATATATTTT. Protein product: CASILPTVSVPNTIYF.

This clone was found once. This chain uses TRBV29-1 with TRBJ2-3, with 10 bases lining up with TRBD2. Germline trimming cut 6 bases from V and 3 bases from J; bases unmatched to any gene: 6. The CDR3 covers 14 residues. CDR1 and CDR2 from the germline V gene are SQVTM and ANQGSEA. The CDR3 DNA is TGCAGCGTCTTAGCGGGAGGATTGACAGATACGCAGTATTTT. Its translation is CSVLAGGLTDTQYF.

CDR3 DNA sequence: TGTGCCAGCAGCCAAGTGGGACAGGAAGGGGAAAAACTGTTTTTT. It codes for CASSQVGQEGEKLFF. The rearrangement links TRBV14 to TRBJ1-4, with TRBD1 identical over 8 bases. V shed 1 base, J shed 8 bases, and the junction held 6 bases outside the gene matches. This CDR3 region has 15 residues. Germline lookup yields CDR1 SGHDN and CDR2 FVKESK.

The J gene is TRBJ2-4, the V gene TRBV4-3; D is perhaps TRBD2 (6 bases). This CDR3 is 17 amino acids long. In germline, CDR1 is LGHNA, CDR2 YSLEER. V lost 3 bases and J lost 3, with 18 bases in between. CDR3 residues: CASSQMFLAEGKNIQYF. The DNA for the CDR3 is TGCGCCAGCAGCCAGATGTTTCTTGCGGAGGGCAAAAACATTCAGTACTTC.

This clone was counted a few times. J is TRBJ1-2 and V is TRBV18; the match to TRBD1 covers 8 bases. The J segment lost 0 bases and the V segment lost 8 bases, leaving 2 bases of the junction unmatched. Per germline, CDR1 KGHSH and CDR2 LQKENI. This CDR3 has 13 residues. The CDR3 DNA reads as TGTGCCAGCACAGGGGGAGCTAACTATGGCTACACCTTC. It specifies CASTGGANYGYTF. Complete variable domain (other parts from reference TRBV18 and TRBJ1-2): NAGVMQNPRHLVRRRGQEARLRCSPMKGHSHVYWYRQLPEEGLKFMVYLQKENIIDESGMPKERFSAEFPKEGPSILRIQQVVRGDSAAYFCASTGGANYGYTFGSGTRLTVV.

J is TRBJ1-2 and V is TRBV28; TRBD1 matches 9 bases. The CDR3 runs 13 residues. The V segment lost 8 bases and the J segment 4 bases; nucleotides outside the gene matches: 5. The germline V gene encodes CDR1 MDHEN and CDR2 SYDVKM. Here the CDR3 DNA reads TGTGCCAGCCGGGACAGGGTGGGCTATGGCTACACCTTC. Protein product: CASRDRVGYGYTF.

This chain joins TRBV4-3 and TRBJ2-7, with D unclear. The germline CDR1 and CDR2 sequences are LGHNA and YSLEER. The CDR3 has 13 amino acids. The V end was cut by 4 bases, the J end by 5 bases, with 12 bases between. The CDR3 nucleotides are TGCGCCAGCAGCCCCACACACCACCACGAGCAGTACTTC. Its protein is CASSPTHHHEQYF.

V gene TRBV27 combines with J gene TRBJ2-7; 12 bases map to TRBD2. This CDR3 contains 15 residues. The V gene's germline CDR1 is MNHEY and CDR2 SMNVEV (reference sequence). Germline trimming cut 4 bases from V and 4 bases from J; bases unmatched to any gene: 5. The CDR3 nucleotides are TGTGCCAGCAGTTCAATCGGGACTAGCGGGTACGAGCAGTACTTC. Its translation is CASSSIGTSGYEQYF.

The chain employs TRBV29-1 and TRBJ1-1; 8 nucleotides line up with TRBD1. CDR1 SQVTM and CDR2 ANQGSEA come from the germline V gene. The junction had 7 bases not matched to a gene; V was cut back by 6 bases and J by 1 base. The CDR3 is 14 residues long. CDR3 region: CSVYPGGRNTEAFF. CDR3 DNA: TGCAGCGTGTACCCAGGGGGCAGGAACACTGAAGCTTTCTTT.

The V and J genes are TRBV4-3 and TRBJ1-1, with TRBD1 matching over 8 bases. Per germline, CDR1 LGHNA and CDR2 YSLEER. The V and J ends lost 4 bases and 4 bases, in that order; junction bases with no gene match: 8. The CDR3 is 15 residues long. CDR3: CASSLSPGQVTEAFF. CDR3 in DNA: TGCGCCAGCAGCCTGTCCCCGGGACAGGTCACTGAAGCTTTCTTT.

This clone showed up just once. This chain's CDR3 is CASSQTDPNYGYTF. Written as DNA, the CDR3 is TGTGCCAGCTCACAGACAGATCCTAACTATGGCTACACCTTC. V and J are TRBV18 and TRBJ1-2, with D possibly TRBD1 on 5 matching bases. The V gene lost 4 bases and the J gene lost 0 bases, with 9 bases spanning the gap. CDR1 is KGHSH and CDR2 is LQKENI in the germline V gene. The CDR3 length is 14 residues.

The gene calls are TRBV2 and TRBJ1-1, with D possibly TRBD1 on 6 matching bases. This CDR3 has 18 residues. The germline CDR1 and CDR2 sequences are SNHLY and FYNNEI. The V end was cut by 7 bases, the J end by 1 base, with 25 bases between. CDR3 sequence reads: CASTQQGRVDKGNTEAFF. The CDR3 coding sequence is TGTGCCAGCACACAACAGGGAAGGGTAGATAAAGGGAACACTGAAGCTTTCTTT.

The J gene is TRBJ2-7, the V gene TRBV15; 8 nucleotides match TRBD1. The CDR3 sequence is 21 residues long. The V gene's germline CDR1 is LNHNV and CDR2 YYDKDF (reference sequence). Germline trimming cut 0 bases from V and 0 bases from J; bases unmatched to any gene: 19. The chain's CDR3 is CATSRDGDRFFWGASSYEQYF. The CDR3 DNA is TGTGCCACCAGCAGAGATGGGGACAGGTTTTTTTGGGGCGCAAGCTCCTACGAGCAGTACTTC.

The chain joins TRBV5-8 to TRBJ2-2, with 10 positions matching TRBD1. V shed 8 bases and J 3 bases; nucleotides not matched to a gene: 10. This CDR3 comprises 16 residues. Looked up from germline, CDR1 is SGHTS and CDR2 is YDEGEE. The CDR3 sequence: CARRQGARLYTGELFF. In nucleotides, the CDR3 is TGTGCCAGGAGACAGGGGGCGCGATTATACACCGGGGAGCTGTTTTTT. The whole variable domain, remainder taken from reference TRBV5-8 and TRBJ2-2, is EAGVTQSPTHLIKTRGQQATLRCSPISGHTSVYWYQQALGLGLQFLLWYDEGEERNRGNFPPRFSGRQFPNYSSELNVNALELEDSALYLCARRQGARLYTGELFFGEGSRLTVL.

The rearrangement links TRBV10-3 to TRBJ2-7; no firm D call. Germline assignment: CDR1 ENHRY and CDR2 SYGVKD. V lost 4 bases and J 0 bases, leaving 7 bases between the germline ends. CDR3 length equals 13 residues. CDR3 residues: CAISVGSSYEQYF. CDR3 bases: TGTGCCATCAGTGTCGGTAGCTCCTACGAGCAGTACTTC.

This sequence joins TRBV5-1 and TRBJ2-7; 7 bases are a match to TRBD2. V lost 0 bases and J lost 2; bases outside the gene matches: 8. This CDR3 has 16 amino acids. CDR1 SGHRS and CDR2 YFSETQ come from the germline V gene. CDR3 sequence: CASSLGSRGGPYEQYF. The CDR3 DNA is TGCGCCAGCAGCTTGGGGTCGCGCGGGGGACCCTACGAGCAGTACTTC.

The chain has TRBV4-3 and TRBJ2-3; 8 nucleotides line up with TRBD2. Germline V gene sequence: CDR1 LGHNA, CDR2 YSLEER. Trimming at V came to 0 bases and at J to 6 bases, leaving 8 bases not matched to a gene. There are 16 residues in the CDR3. Here the CDR3 DNA reads TGCGCCAGCAGCCAAGAAAAGGCTAGCGGGCGGGATACGCAGTATTTT. Encoded protein: CASSQEKASGRDTQYF.

The rearrangement uses TRBV28 and TRBJ2-1; 10 nucleotides align to TRBD2. The CDR3 consists of 15 residues. Per the germline V gene, CDR1 is MDHEN and CDR2 is SYDVKM. With V trimmed by 4 bases and J by 7 bases, 7 bases remained unmatched. This CDR3 is CASSYASGRINEQFF. The CDR3 bases are TGTGCCAGCAGTTATGCTAGCGGGAGAATTAATGAGCAGTTCTTC.

The chain has TRBV15 and TRBJ2-1; TRBD2 agrees at 11 bases. CDR3 length: 17 amino acids. The germline V gene encodes CDR1 LNHNV and CDR2 YYDKDF (reference sequence). V lost 1 base, J lost 5 bases, and 7 bases stayed unmatched. CDR3 region: CATSRVFELAGDNEQFF. The CDR3, as DNA: TGTGCCACCAGCAGAGTTTTCGAACTAGCGGGGGACAATGAGCAGTTCTTC.